This T cell receptor beta chain was obtained from a study of shared clonotypes between healthy human individuals. Study details: The plates for each donor numbered three CD4 naive, three CD4 memory, two CD8 naive and one CD8 memory.

The CDR3 is 14 residues long. Trimming shortened V by 2 bases and J by 6 bases, and 10 bases separated the two germline ends. CDR1 SGHTA and CDR2 FQGTGA come from the germline V gene. The donors were adults (healthy and HIV-negative) with no recent acute infections or vaccinations. CD45RO+ cells joined CCR7-negative CD45RA+ TemRA cells to form CD8 memory. Each PCR replicate from the sorted subsets contained about 200 ng DNA, which is tens of thousands of T cell genomes. Here immunoSEQ multiplex PCR was the method, and the copy in TCRdb shows in-frame clones only, minus some. Of roughly 700,000 clones listed, around 90% were seen once; the top ten hold less than 40%.

This clonotype originated in a man between 18 and 35 years old in good health. Some clones in this sample may be carry-over from other donors' samples. The genes are TRBV7-3 and TRBJ2-2, with D tentatively TRBD1 (6 bases). The specimen sequenced was memory CD8+ T cells from PBMCs. The subset denotes: CD45RO+ cells pooled with CCR7-negative TemRA cells. The CDR3 coding sequence is TGTGCCAGCAGCTTAGTAGGGGGAGCCGGGGAGCTGTTTTTT. This encodes CASSLVGGAGELFF.